The 28 T cell receptor beta chains listed next were all sequenced from one sample in a study of blood T cell repertoires in COVID-19. The data were produced by immunoSEQ multiplex PCR, yet TCRdb's version contains in-frame clones alone and is incomplete. This table holds about 87,000 clones, around 80% found once. Sequencing used peripheral blood. The receptor source for this set is an elderly woman with active or convalescent COVID-19.

The rearrangement joins TRBV7-2 to TRBJ2-1, with 8 bases lining up with TRBD2. Germline assignment: CDR1 SGHTA and CDR2 FQGNSA. Trimming at V came to 10 bases and at J to 7 bases, leaving 15 bases not matched to a gene. This CDR3 comprises 15 residues. The CDR3 loop is CAITSGSLTTNEQFF. The CDR3 DNA reads TGTGCCATCACGAGCGGGAGCCTAACTACAAATGAGCAGTTCTTC.

V usage is TRBV7-9 and J usage is TRBJ1-2; D gene uncertain. The CDR3 runs 12 residues. Between the trimmed V and J ends, which lost 5 bases and 8 bases, there was a span of 12 bases. From germline, CDR1 is SEHNR and CDR2 FQNEAQ (reference sequence). The CDR3 sequence is CASSPSARGYTF. The CDR3 coding sequence is TGTGCCAGCAGCCCCAGCGCGAGAGGCTACACCTTC.

V gene TRBV19 combines with J gene TRBJ1-5, with TRBD1 as a possible D gene (6 bases). The CDR3 loop spans 14 amino acids. Per germline, CDR1 LNHDA and CDR2 SQIVND (reference sequence). V lost 5 bases to trimming and J lost 3 bases, with 11 bases between them. CDR3 coding DNA: TGTGCCAGTAGTGCGGACAGTAACAATCAGCCCCAGCATTTT. Amino acid sequence: CASSADSNNQPQHF.

The chain recombines TRBV27 with TRBJ1-2; D possibly corresponds to TRBD1 (5 bases). The length of the CDR3 is 15 residues. Germline CDR1 MNHEY, CDR2 SMNVEV (reference sequence). Trimming removed 3 bases from V and 2 bases from J, with 13 bases in between. CDR3 bases: TGTGCCAGCAGTTTTTTGGTGGCAGGGAACTATGGCTACACCTTC. This encodes CASSFLVAGNYGYTF.

This clone was seen a handful of times. The rearrangement uses TRBV27 and TRBJ2-3; D might be TRBD2 (6 bases). Germline CDR1 MNHEY, CDR2 SMNVEV (reference sequence). V was cut by 3 bases and J by 2 bases, with 9 bases left in between. The CDR3 has 14 residues. The CDR3 reads CASSLGLNTDTQYF. As DNA, the CDR3 is TGTGCCAGCAGTTTGGGACTTAACACAGATACGCAGTATTTT.

This clone was counted once. This chain connects TRBV6-4 to TRBJ2-3, with D unclear. Germline V gives CDR1 MRHNA, CDR2 SNTAGT. Trimming took off 2 bases at V and 0 bases at J, with 9 bases between the two ends. This CDR3 has 15 residues. The CDR3 loop reads CASSDGAASTDTQYF. Written as DNA, the CDR3 is TGTGCCAGCAGTGACGGTGCGGCTAGCACAGATACGCAGTATTTT.

V usage is TRBV5-1 and J usage is TRBJ2-5; D unresolved. V was trimmed by 4 bases and J by 9 bases, leaving 16 bases between them. Germline loops: CDR1 SGHRS, CDR2 YFSETQ. CDR3 size: 13 residues. The CDR3 protein is CASSPSASMSQYF. DNA of the CDR3: TGCGCCAGCAGCCCTTCGGCTAGTATGTCCCAGTACTTC.

The genes are TRBV7-2 and TRBJ2-2, with unresolved D. The germline V and J ends were trimmed by 1 base and 0 bases, with 6 bases remaining between them. Germline CDR1 SGHTA, CDR2 FQGNSA. The CDR3 is 15 amino acids. CDR3 nucleotides: TGTGCCAGCAGCTTAGATCTCTCGAACACCGGGGAGCTGTTTTTT. Translation gives CASSLDLSNTGELFF.

The chain couples TRBV27 to TRBJ1-6, with D perhaps TRBD1 (6 bases). Germline lookup yields CDR1 MNHEY and CDR2 SMNVEV (reference sequence). The ends were cut back, 11 bases at V and 3 bases at J, with 17 bases in the middle. The length of the CDR3 is 15 residues. Written as DNA, the CDR3 is TGTGCCGAGCGGGGGGGCAGAATCTATAATTCACCCCTCCACTTT. Encoded protein: CAERGGRIYNSPLHF.

V usage is TRBV12-3 or TRBV12-4 and J usage is TRBJ1-2, with D perhaps matching TRBD1 (5 bases). There are 13 residues in the CDR3. V was shortened by 0 bases and J by 8 bases, with 10 bases between the two germline ends. CDR3 bases: TGTGCCAGCAGTTTAGCCAGGGCCCTCGGCTACACCTTC. Its translation is CASSLARALGYTF.

The chain couples TRBV7-9 to TRBJ2-5; no definite D call. V was trimmed by 0 bases and J by 3 bases, leaving 5 bases between them. Germline V gene data show CDR1 as SEHNR and CDR2 as FQNEAQ (reference sequence). CDR3 size: 13 residues. The CDR3 loop reads CASSLASEETQYF. The CDR3 coding sequence is TGTGCCAGCAGCTTAGCGTCAGAAGAGACCCAGTACTTC.

The rearrangement uses TRBV10-3 and TRBJ1-2; D not certain. V was shortened by 8 bases and J by 1 base, with 8 bases between the two germline ends. From germline, CDR1 is ENHRY and CDR2 SYGVKD. The CDR3 is 12 residues long. In DNA, the CDR3 is TGTGCCATCGGGAGCCTTAACTATGGCTACACCTTC. Translation gives CAIGSLNYGYTF.

The count of this clone is one. V is TRBV5-1 and J is TRBJ2-3; TRBD2 matches 9 bases. Per germline, CDR1 SGHRS and CDR2 YFSETQ. V shed 1 base, J shed 0 bases, and the junction held 3 bases outside the gene matches. This CDR3 has 16 amino acids. CDR3 loop: CASSLTSGQSTDTQYF. DNA for the CDR3: TGCGCCAGCAGCTTGACTAGCGGGCAGAGCACAGATACGCAGTATTTT. The entire variable domain, with the rest obtained from reference TRBV5-1 and TRBJ2-3, is as follows: KAGVTQTPRYLIKTRGQQVTLSCSPISGHRSVSWYQQTPGQGLQFLFEYFSETQRNKGNFPGRFSGRQFSNSRSEMNVSTLELGDSALYLCASSLTSGQSTDTQYFGPGTRLTVL.

The chain combines TRBV7-5 with TRBJ2-1; TRBD2 is the table's D call and was not checked against the DNA. TRBV7-5 is a listed pseudogene. The CDR3 consists of 15 residues. The CDR3 region has the DNA TGTGCCTCGCCCGGACTAGCGGGGGGAATCAATGAGCAGTTCTTC. This translates into CASPGLAGGINEQFF.

This clone was detected only once. The CDR3 loop is CASRLDIGGMNSPLHF. CDR3 in DNA: TGTGCCAGCAGACTCGATATAGGGGGCATGAATTCACCCCTCCACTTT. The chain uses TRBV27 and TRBJ1-6, with 7 bases identical to TRBD1. V lost 6 bases, J lost 7 bases, and 12 bases stayed unmatched. The CDR3 totals 16 residues. The germline V gene has CDR1 MNHEY and CDR2 SMNVEV (reference sequence).

This clone turned up a few times. The chain is built from TRBV7-2 and TRBJ2-7; tentative D call: TRBD2 (6 bases). Trimming removed 7 bases at V and 7 bases at J, with 20 bases between. CDR1 and CDR2 from the germline V gene are SGHTA and FQGNSA. This CDR3 is 14 amino acids long. In DNA form, the CDR3 reads TGTGCCAGCAACTCGGGACTGGCACAAGGGGAGCAGTACTTC. It specifies CASNSGLAQGEQYF.

A few counts support this clone. This chain uses TRBV6-4 with TRBJ1-1; D remains ambiguous. The CDR3 runs to 14 residues. V shed 6 bases and J shed 1 base, with 12 bases lying between them. The germline CDR1 and CDR2 sequences are MRHNA and SNTAGT. DNA for the CDR3: TGTGCCAGCAGCCCGAGTCCGGGGAACACTGAAGCTTTCTTT. Translation gives CASSPSPGNTEAFF.

The chain carries TRBV6-2 or TRBV6-3 and TRBJ1-2, with 8 bases fitting TRBD1. Germline V CDR1 and CDR2: MNHEY, SVGEGT. The junction had 9 bases not matched to a gene; V was cut back by 2 bases and J by 4 bases. This CDR3 is built from 16 residues. The DNA for the CDR3 is TGTGCCAGCAGTTACCGTTCAGGGGGCCGAGGCTATGGCTACACCTTC. As protein: CASSYRSGGRGYGYTF.

V is TRBV6-5 and J is TRBJ2-1, with 8 bases identical to TRBD2. The V gene end was trimmed by 0 bases and the J gene end by 9 bases; junction bases not matched to a gene: 7. Germline V gene data show CDR1 as MNHEY and CDR2 as SVGAGI. This CDR3 has 15 residues. The CDR3 DNA reads as TGTGCCAGCAGTTACTCGGCGGGGGGCCGGGGTGAGCAGTTCTTC. Its protein product is CASSYSAGGRGEQFF.

The rearrangement links TRBV18 to TRBJ1-1, with D unclear. The CDR3 length is 15 residues. V was pared by 2 bases and J by 4 bases, with 14 bases between. The germline gives CDR1 KGHSH, CDR2 LQKENI. In DNA form, the CDR3 reads TGTGCCAGCTCACCAGCGGGAGCTGGTAGCACTGAAGCTTTCTTT. This gives the protein CASSPAGAGSTEAFF.

The V and J genes are TRBV20-1 and TRBJ2-1; D gene ambiguous. Germline V gene lookup returns CDR1 DFQATT and CDR2 SNEGSKA (reference sequence). This CDR3 has 10 amino acids. V dropped 7 bases and J dropped 5 bases, with 6 bases sitting between them. The CDR3 reads CSVFNNEQFF. The CDR3 DNA sequence: TGCAGTGTATTTAACAATGAGCAGTTCTTC.

The chain carries TRBV6-5 and TRBJ1-2; TRBD1 matches 9 bases. Looked up from germline, CDR1 is MNHEY and CDR2 is SVGAGI. Unmatched junction bases numbered 6, after V lost 4 bases and J lost 6 bases. The CDR3 sequence is 14 residues long. CDR3 sequence reads: CASSSGQGSHGYTF. CDR3 sequence (DNA): TGTGCCAGCAGTTCCGGACAGGGGTCCCATGGCTACACCTTC.

V usage is TRBV15 and J usage is TRBJ1-1; D is unresolved. The V and J ends lost 4 bases and 4 bases respectively, with 19 bases between them. Germline lookup yields CDR1 LNHNV and CDR2 YYDKDF (reference sequence). The CDR3 totals 16 residues. The CDR3 bases are TGTGCCACCAGCAAACTTCCACGGGTAGTAGGCACTGAAGCTTTCTTT. It codes for CATSKLPRVVGTEAFF.

This clone has at least ten counts. The rearrangement uses TRBV7-6 and TRBJ2-3; D remains ambiguous. The V end lost 6 bases, the J end lost 1 base, and 8 bases lay between the germline ends. CDR1 SGHVS and CDR2 FNYEAQ come from the germline V gene. The CDR3 runs 13 residues. This CDR3 reads CASSRFGTDTQYF. CDR3 coding DNA: TGTGCCAGCAGTCGTTTCGGCACAGATACGCAGTATTTT.

The V gene is TRBV27, the J gene TRBJ1-5; 7 bases are shared with TRBD1. J lost 4 bases, V lost 6 bases, and 9 bases had no gene match. The germline V gene encodes CDR1 MNHEY and CDR2 SMNVEV (reference sequence). The CDR3 length is 15 residues. CDR3 in amino acids: CASSTTDRVNQPQHF. The CDR3 DNA is TGTGCCAGCAGCACCACCGACAGGGTTAATCAGCCCCAGCATTTT.

The rearrangement joins TRBV27 to TRBJ2-7, with TRBD2 as a possible D gene (6 bases). The CDR3 has 14 amino acids. Trimming shortened V by 2 bases and J by 4 bases, and 12 bases separated the two germline ends. Germline V lookup: CDR1 MNHEY, CDR2 SMNVEV (reference sequence). Here the CDR3 DNA reads TGTGCCAGCAGTTTACGGGGCGGGGATTACGAGCAGTACTTC. Amino acids: CASSLRGGDYEQYF.

This clone was counted once. V and J are TRBV6-5 and TRBJ1-4; TRBD1 agrees at 7 bases. The CDR3 contains 15 residues. CDR1 is MNHEY and CDR2 is SVGAGI in the germline V gene. The ends lost 0 bases at V and 3 bases at J; junction bases unmatched: 1. The chain's CDR3 is CASSYSGGPNEKLFF. The CDR3 nucleotides read TGTGCCAGCAGTTACTCAGGGGGCCCTAATGAAAAACTGTTTTTT.

The rearrangement uses TRBV2 and TRBJ1-2; 7 bases match TRBD1. In germline, CDR1 is SNHLY, CDR2 FYNNEI. The length of the CDR3 is 14 residues. V gave up 3 bases and J gave up 4 bases; unmatched junction bases: 5. CDR3 amino acids: CASSETGPVYGYTF. CDR3 nucleotide sequence: TGTGCCAGCAGTGAGACAGGGCCAGTCTATGGCTACACCTTC.